This T cell receptor (beta chain) was retrieved from a study of T cells after posttransplantation cyclophosphamide. Study-level points and caveats: Blood and skin or GI T cell repertoires showed limited TRB overlap. Recipient CMV seropositivity and CMV reactivation strongly tracked TRB clonality. Donor CD8+ memory clones often dominated recipient blood repertoires at later times.

Repertoires were generated with immunoSEQ multiplex PCR, while TCRdb's copy carries only in-frame clones and drops some. This table holds 6,000 to 9,500 clones with no singletons; the top ten claim approximately 23%. V lost 3 bases, J lost 0 bases, and 5 bases stayed unmatched. Germline CDR1 and CDR2: SGHVS and FQNEAQ. There are 15 residues in the CDR3. A marrow graft followed busulfan-fludarabine conditioning, with cyclophosphamide on days +3 and +4. This clone came up many times. Its target is unknown. The rearrangement joins TRBV7-8 to TRBJ2-7; TRBD1 agrees at 7 bases. The receptor was isolated from a female patient between 60 and 69 years old who received an allogeneic stem cell transplant from an unrelated donor, was CMV-positive, and had acute GVHD only. T cells may partly derive from the graft donor. The sample was PBMCs, taken 94 days after allogeneic stem cell transplant with posttransplant cyclophosphamide. As DNA, the CDR3 is TGTGCCAGCAGCTTCGACAGGGAGAGCTCCTACGAGCAGTACTTC. This translates into CASSFDRESSYEQYF.